One and the same sample provided the 28 T cell receptor beta chains below, sequenced in a study of glioma-infiltrating T cells after dendritic cell vaccination (dated by TCRdb to about 2016). The sample's time point label, decoded: after dendritic cell vaccination, including at tumor progression/relapse. The library was produced with the immunoSEQ multiplex PCR assay. Not all clones reach the TCRdb copy of this immuneACCESS table, which keeps in-frame sequences only. Checked studies attribute under half of the gap to unresolved V genes and leave the rest unexplained. The sample table contains about 64,000 clones; only one count was recorded for about 89% of them. The ten largest account for roughly 11% of the sample. The sequences come from blood, collected after dendritic cell vaccination. These TCRs come from a human donor with glioblastoma.

The chain couples TRBV28 to TRBJ1-2; D is unresolved. This CDR3 is 14 amino acids long. Germline assignment: CDR1 MDHEN and CDR2 SYDVKM. The germline V and J ends were trimmed by 4 bases and 4 bases, with 13 bases remaining between them. CDR3 DNA: TGTGCCAGCAGTTCCCCTGGGGAGGGCTATGGCTACACCTTC. Protein product: CASSSPGEGYGYTF.

The chain uses TRBV10-2 and TRBJ2-7; the match to TRBD1 covers 7 bases. Germline V gives CDR1 WSHSY, CDR2 SAAADI. The junction had 4 bases not matched to a gene; V was cut back by 6 bases and J by 2 bases. The CDR3 contains 13 residues. CDR3 residues: CASSATGAYEQYF. The CDR3 nucleotides are TGCGCCAGCAGCGCTACAGGGGCCTACGAGCAGTACTTC.

The chain carries TRBV27 and TRBJ2-5; TRBD2 matches at 16 bases. V trimming: 4 bases; J trimming: 2 bases; junction bases outside the gene matches: 1. The CDR3 length is 16 residues. From germline, CDR1 is MNHEY and CDR2 SMNVEV (reference sequence). CDR3 coding DNA: TGTGCCAGCAGTTCGGGACTAGCGGGGGGGCAAGAGACCCAGTACTTC. Its translation is CASSSGLAGGQETQYF.

This chain uses TRBV7-2 with TRBJ1-4; TRBD1 aligns across 7 bases. V dropped 3 bases and J dropped 7; count of bases not matched to a gene: 8. CDR1 is SGHTA and CDR2 is FQGNSA in the germline V gene. This CDR3 region has 15 residues. CDR3 nucleotide sequence: TGTGCCAGCAGCTTGGGGACAGTCAGAAGTGAAAAACTGTTTTTT. This translates into CASSLGTVRSEKLFF.

The CDR3 region has the DNA TGTGCCAGCAGTTACGGGGTGAACACTGAAGCTTTCTTT. Translated, it gives CASSYGVNTEAFF. This chain links TRBV11-3 with TRBJ1-1; D ambiguous. CDR1 SGHNT and CDR2 YENEEA come from the germline V gene. The CDR3 runs to 13 residues. Trimming cost V 6 bases and J 0 bases, with 8 bases left between them. The entire variable domain, with the rest obtained from reference TRBV11-3 and TRBJ1-1, is as follows: EAGVVQSPRYKIIEKKQPVAFWCNPISGHNTLYWYLQNLGQGPELLIRYENEEAVDDSQLPKDRFSAERLKGVDSTLKIQPAELGDSAVYLCASSYGVNTEAFFGQGTRLTVV.

This chain uses TRBV11-2 with TRBJ1-5; 7 bases map to TRBD1. The CDR3 totals 15 residues. Germline V gives CDR1 SGHAT, CDR2 FQNNGV. V gave up 0 bases and J gave up 5 bases; unmatched junction bases: 4. The DNA of the CDR3 is TGTGCCAGCAGCTTAGACAGGGGGAGTTATCAGCCCCAGCATTTT. It translates to CASSLDRGSYQPQHF.

The chain links TRBV11-2 to TRBJ2-5, with 7 bases lining up with TRBD1. There are 14 residues in the CDR3. Germline assignment: CDR1 SGHAT and CDR2 FQNNGV. J lost 5 bases, V lost 5 bases, and 8 bases had no gene match. The CDR3 region has the DNA TGTGCCAGCAGCCCCAGACAGGGTGGGGAGACCCAGTACTTC. Translating it yields CASSPRQGGETQYF.

This chain uses TRBV7-2 with TRBJ2-1, with TRBD2 matching over 9 bases. Germline CDR1 SGHTA, CDR2 FQGNSA. The CDR3 runs to 14 residues. Germline trimming cut 6 bases from V and 3 bases from J; bases unmatched to any gene: 3. CDR3 loop: CASRGLASYNEQFF. The CDR3 coding sequence is TGTGCCAGCAGGGGACTAGCTAGCTACAATGAGCAGTTCTTC. Full variable domain (outside the CDR3, taken from reference TRBV7-2 and TRBJ2-1): GAGVSQSPSNKVTEKGKDVELRCDPISGHTALYWYRQSLGQGLEFLIYFQGNSAPDKSGLPSDRFSAERTGGSVSTLTIQRTQQEDSAVYLCASRGLASYNEQFFGPGTRLTVL.

The chain links TRBV5-1 to TRBJ1-3; maybe TRBD1 (5 bases). This CDR3 region has 16 residues. Germline V gene sequence: CDR1 SGHRS, CDR2 YFSETQ. V was cut by 2 bases and J by 0 bases, with 12 bases left in between. CDR3 in amino acids: CASSFFQGSSGNTIYF. CDR3 DNA sequence: TGCGCCAGCAGCTTCTTTCAGGGTAGCTCTGGAAACACCATATATTTT.

The CDR3 is CASSVAPGTGLAKNIQYF. In DNA form, the CDR3 reads TGTGCCAGCAGCGTAGCACCGGGGACAGGTCTAGCCAAAAACATTCAGTACTTC. This sequence joins TRBV9 and TRBJ2-4; TRBD1 aligns across 8 bases. V lost 0 bases and J lost 0; bases outside the gene matches: 8. CDR1 is SGDLS and CDR2 is YYNGEE in the germline V gene. The CDR3 consists of 18 residues.

This clone was seen only once. This chain joins TRBV19 and TRBJ1-1; 7 bases fit TRBD1. The V segment lost 3 bases and the J segment 5 bases; nucleotides outside the gene matches: 9. The germline gives CDR1 LNHDA, CDR2 SQIVND (reference sequence). The CDR3 is 15 amino acids. In DNA, the CDR3 is TGTGCCAGTAGTATCGGACAGGCCTGGGGGACTGAAGCTTTCTTT. This encodes CASSIGQAWGTEAFF.

The chain carries TRBV5-4 and TRBJ2-5; D is ambiguous. CDR1 and CDR2 (germline): SGHNT, YYREEE (reference sequence). The CDR3 runs 14 residues. The V end was cut by 2 bases, the J end by 5 bases, with 13 bases between. CDR3 region: CASSFGATGETQYF. CDR3 nucleotide sequence: TGTGCCAGCAGCTTTGGAGCTACCGGGGAGACCCAGTACTTC.

The chain recombines TRBV27 with TRBJ2-7; D gene ambiguous. Deletions cut 8 bases from V and 2 bases from J, with 22 bases between. The CDR3 has 16 residues. CDR1 and CDR2 from the germline V gene are MNHEY and SMNVEV (reference sequence). The CDR3 loop reads CASGPGNVITAYEQYF. The CDR3 DNA is TGTGCCAGCGGCCCTGGAAACGTCATTACAGCCTACGAGCAGTACTTC.

This clone was detected once. The J gene is TRBJ2-2, the V gene TRBV30; D unclear. In germline, CDR1 is GTSNPN, CDR2 SVGIG (reference sequence). The CDR3 is 14 amino acids. V was cut by 0 bases and J by 1 base, with 6 bases left in between. CDR3 in amino acids: CAWSVIQNTGELFF. CDR3 DNA: TGTGCCTGGAGTGTAATCCAGAACACCGGGGAGCTGTTTTTT.

The genes are TRBV14 and TRBJ1-4; D is undetermined. Germline V gene data show CDR1 as SGHDN and CDR2 as FVKESK. V was pared by 2 bases and J by 8 bases, with 15 bases between. The CDR3 has 15 amino acids. CDR3 nucleotides: TGTGCCAGCAGCCAAAGGTCGGGGTTGCGGGAAAAACTGTTTTTT. Translation: CASSQRSGLREKLFF.

The chain couples TRBV20-1 to TRBJ2-3, with TRBD2 as a possible D gene (6 bases). Germline CDR1 reads DFQATT; CDR2 reads SNEGSKA (reference sequence). This CDR3 region has 11 residues. Trimming removed 5 bases at V and 6 bases at J, with 9 bases between. DNA for the CDR3: TGCAGTGCTGGAGGGCAGGATACGCAGTATTTT. Its protein is CSAGGQDTQYF.

This clone was recorded only once. The genes are TRBV11-3 and TRBJ1-2, with D possibly matching TRBD1 (6 bases). This CDR3 is built from 16 residues. Trimming stripped 4 bases from V and 2 bases from J, with 17 bases between. Germline-derived CDR1 and CDR2 are SGHNT and YENEEA. CDR3 in amino acids: CASSSPLRTGNYGYTF. In DNA form, the CDR3 reads TGTGCCAGCAGCTCACCACTCCGAACAGGGAACTATGGCTACACCTTC.

The chain is built from TRBV6-5 and TRBJ1-5; the D gene is possibly TRBD1 (6 bases). This CDR3 comprises 14 residues. The V and J ends lost 1 base and 3 bases respectively, with 7 bases between them. Germline V gene data show CDR1 as MNHEY and CDR2 as SVGAGI. The chain's CDR3 is CASSYLGANQPQHF. DNA of the CDR3: TGTGCCAGCAGTTACTTGGGGGCCAATCAGCCCCAGCATTTT.

The chain combines TRBV25-1 with TRBJ2-7; 7 positions match TRBD1. V lost 9 bases to trimming and J lost 6 bases; unmatched junction nucleotides: 11. The V gene's germline CDR1 is MGHDK and CDR2 SYGVNS. The CDR3 spans 13 residues. CDR3 amino acids: CASNFGDRGEQYF. The CDR3 nucleotides read TGTGCCAGTAACTTTGGGGACAGAGGCGAGCAGTACTTC.

In this sample, this clone turned up a few times. This rearrangement joins TRBV7-6 to TRBJ2-5, with D perhaps TRBD1 (6 bases). The V end lost 6 bases, the J end lost 2 bases, and 16 bases lay between the germline ends. The CDR3 length is 15 residues. The V gene's germline CDR1 is SGHVS and CDR2 FNYEAQ. CDR3: CASRSYRVAQETQYF. CDR3 coding DNA: TGTGCCAGCAGATCCTACAGGGTAGCACAAGAGACCCAGTACTTC.

This clone was seen only once. This rearrangement joins TRBV6-5 to TRBJ1-2, with 7 bases identical to TRBD1. Trimming removed 8 bases from V and 5 bases from J; junction bases left unmatched: 5. Germline CDR1 reads MNHEY; CDR2 reads SVGAGI. The CDR3 covers 12 residues. The CDR3 is CASFGTVYGYTF. CDR3 DNA: TGTGCCAGCTTTGGGACAGTTTATGGCTACACCTTC.

The DNA of the CDR3 is TGCGCCAGCAGCTTGGAAGGAGGGGTGGAAAAACTGTTTTTT. Protein sequence: CASSLEGGVEKLFF. V gene TRBV5-1 combines with J gene TRBJ1-4; D is possibly TRBD1 (5 bases). Trimming shortened V by 0 bases and J by 8 bases, and 11 bases separated the two germline ends. Per the germline V gene, CDR1 is SGHRS and CDR2 is YFSETQ. The CDR3 spans 14 residues.

The chain recombines TRBV27 with TRBJ2-3; D might be TRBD2 (5 bases). V was shortened by 5 bases and J by 4 bases, with 10 bases between the two germline ends. CDR3 length equals 13 residues. Germline loops: CDR1 MNHEY, CDR2 SMNVEV (reference sequence). CDR3 protein: CASSLGVADTQYF. The CDR3 region has the DNA TGTGCCAGCAGTCTCGGGGTTGCAGATACGCAGTATTTT.

The genes are TRBV10-3 and TRBJ2-1; 8 bases fit TRBD1. J gave up 7 bases and V 5 bases, and 1 base lay outside the gene matches. The CDR3 covers 12 residues. Germline values: CDR1 ENHRY, CDR2 SYGVKD. The CDR3 DNA reads as TGTGCCATCAGTCAGGGGGCTAATGAGCAGTTCTTC. Protein product: CAISQGANEQFF.

The chain couples TRBV5-1 to TRBJ2-2, with a possible D match to TRBD1 (6 bases). CDR3 length: 15 amino acids. Per germline, CDR1 SGHRS and CDR2 YFSETQ. V was cut by 5 bases and J by 3 bases, with 14 bases left in between. The CDR3 is CASRPQGSDTGELFF. The CDR3 coding sequence is TGCGCCAGCAGGCCTCAGGGGTCCGACACCGGGGAGCTGTTTTTT.

The chain employs TRBV28 and TRBJ1-2; a possible D gene is TRBD1 (6 bases). The germline V gene encodes CDR1 MDHEN and CDR2 SYDVKM. The CDR3 is made up of 12 amino acids. Between the trimmed V and J ends, which lost 8 bases and 7 bases, there was a span of 14 bases. The CDR3 nucleotides read TGTGCCAGCGGCAGGGGAAACCTTGGCTACACCTTC. It specifies CASGRGNLGYTF.

The V and J genes are TRBV18 and TRBJ2-2; 8 bases agree with TRBD1. With 4 bases clipped from V and 1 base from J, the junction kept 5 bases outside the gene matches. The CDR3 length is 16 residues. The germline V gene encodes CDR1 KGHSH and CDR2 LQKENI. Written as DNA, the CDR3 is TGTGCCAGCTCACGACAGGGGAGTGGGAACACCGGGGAGCTGTTTTTT. It codes for CASSRQGSGNTGELFF.

This rearrangement joins TRBV7-2 to TRBJ2-1, with 10 bases matching TRBD2. In germline, CDR1 is SGHTA, CDR2 FQGNSA. The CDR3 runs 15 residues. With V trimmed by 4 bases and J by 4 bases, 4 bases remained unmatched. CDR3 nucleotides: TGTGCCAGCAGCTCCAAGCGGGGGGGATACAATGAGCAGTTCTTC. This sequence encodes CASSSKRGGYNEQFF.